This T cell receptor beta chain was sequenced during a study of blood T cell repertoires in COVID-19. Study as a whole: There were acute and convalescent COVID-19 samples, and they came from the United States, Italy and Spain. From T cells, B-cell-depleted T cells, or PBMCs came the material, which was cDNA or gDNA.

CDR1 is SEHNR and CDR2 is FQNEAQ in the germline V gene (reference sequence). This CDR3 has 16 residues. V shed 4 bases, J shed 7 bases, and the junction held 11 bases outside the gene matches. As processed by the authors: Nucleated cell number was recorded as an estimate derived from reference gene primer amplification. Libraries were prepared by immunoSEQ multiplex PCR; TCRdb keeps only in-frame clonotypes and omits some of them. V and J calls plus clone size are reproduced from that table; the DNA served to infer D and trimming. The sample has 300,000 to 450,000 clones, over 75% seen once; the top ten hold about 2.3%.

Sequenced: peripheral blood. This clonotype originated in a woman aged 55-69 years with COVID-19, enrolled during active disease. V and J are TRBV7-9 and TRBJ1-2; 11 bases are shared with TRBD1. The CDR3 sequence is CASSYGSGQGESGYTF. The CDR3 DNA follows: TGTGCCAGCAGCTATGGCTCGGGACAGGGGGAGAGTGGCTACACCTTC.